The 8 T cell receptor beta chains below were found in one sample sequenced in a study of patients and donors after allogeneic stem cell transplantation. TCRdb re-called the RT-PCR reads with MiXCR, one entry per CDR3 protein. Among about 90,000 distinct CDR3 sequences listed, 40% to 60% were seen once. Material: blood, either unsorted or a sorted T cell fraction (not recorded which). The source is a human donor who was either an allogeneic HSCT recipient or a stem cell or donor lymphocyte infusion donor (not recorded which). It is not recorded whose cells these are; they may come from a transplant donor.

This chain connects TRBV7-9 to TRBJ1-5, with TRBD1 identical over 8 bases. The ends lost 3 bases at V and 7 bases at J; junction bases unmatched: 5. The germline V gene has CDR1 SEHNR and CDR2 FQNEAQ (reference sequence). This CDR3 region has 14 residues. This CDR3 reads CASSFGQGGQPQHF. CDR3 nucleotide sequence: TGTGCCAGCAGCTTCGGACAGGGAGGGCAGCCCCAGCATTTT.

This clonotype has only a few counts. This chain uses TRBV7-9 with TRBJ1-1; D may be TRBD1 (6 bases). Germline assignment: CDR1 SEHNR and CDR2 FQNEAQ (reference sequence). There are 14 residues in the CDR3. Trimming cost V 3 bases and J 5 bases, with 13 bases left between them. The CDR3, as DNA: TGTGCCAGCAGCTTCAGGGGTGAAGGGACTGAAGCTTTCTTT. Translating it yields CASSFRGEGTEAFF.

A few counts support this clonotype. The chain couples TRBV6-2 or TRBV6-3 to TRBJ1-5; TRBD1 matches 8 bases. Looked up from germline, CDR1 is MNHEY and CDR2 is SVGEGT. This CDR3 is built from 17 residues. J gave up 2 bases and V 0 bases, and 6 bases lay outside the gene matches. DNA of the CDR3: TGTGCCAGCAGTTACTCTGAGACAGGGGTGGGCAATCAGCCCCAGCATTTT. It specifies CASSYSETGVGNQPQHF.

This clonotype was observed a few times. The chain links TRBV18 to TRBJ1-1; D uncertain. The germline V gene has CDR1 KGHSH and CDR2 LQKENI. The CDR3 covers 12 residues. Trimming took off 2 bases at V and 10 bases at J, with 11 bases between the two ends. CDR3 in DNA: TGTGCCAGCTCACCAGGGAGCGTTGCAGCTTTCTTT. Protein: CASSPGSVAAFF.

This clonotype has only a few counts. The chain uses TRBV20-1 and TRBJ1-5; D unresolved. Germline CDR1 reads DFQATT; CDR2 reads SNEGSKA (reference sequence). The V and J ends lost 0 bases and 3 bases respectively, with 18 bases between them. The CDR3 has 17 amino acids. Here the CDR3 DNA reads TGCAGTGCTAGAGATTTGCCCCGGGTCCCCTTCAATCAGCCCCAGCATTTT. Translating gives CSARDLPRVPFNQPQHF.

This clonotype was observed a handful of times. The chain combines TRBV12-3 or TRBV12-4 with TRBJ1-5; no definite D call. Trimming stripped 8 bases from V and 5 bases from J, with 13 bases between. The CDR3 runs to 13 residues. The CDR3 here is CASGLPWDQPQHF. The CDR3 region has the DNA TGTGCCAGCGGACTGCCCTGGGATCAGCCCCAGCATTTT.

The chain uses TRBV5-5 and TRBJ2-2; D unresolved. Germline lookup yields CDR1 SGHKS and CDR2 YYEKEE (reference sequence). The CDR3 runs to 14 residues. V lost 1 base, J lost 4 bases, and 8 bases lay in between. CDR3 residues: CASSLPRSTGELFF. DNA for the CDR3: TGTGCCAGCAGCTTGCCGAGATCCACCGGGGAGCTGTTTTTT.

The gene calls are TRBV4-3 and TRBJ1-6, with D unclear. Germline CDR1 and CDR2: LGHNA and YSLEER. The CDR3 contains 18 residues. V gave up 0 bases and J gave up 4 bases, with 16 bases separating them. CDR3 sequence: CASSQDQAGPAYNSPLHF. In nucleotides, the CDR3 is TGCGCCAGCAGCCAAGATCAGGCAGGACCCGCGTATAATTCACCCCTCCACTTT.